This is a list of T cell receptor beta chains from one sample in a study of blood T cells in healthy people across ages. A single record per CDR3 protein comes from TCRdb applying MiXCR to the 5' RACE reads. The sample contains roughly 1.7 million distinct CDR3 sequences, 30% to 40% of which appear only once. The sequencing sample was made of blood. The source is a woman aged 25-40 years in good health. CDR3s leave out the opening cysteine and the closing phenylalanine or tryptophan.

v_call | cdr3_aa
TRBV9 | ASSDGRSDTQY
TRBV10-1 | ASSPSGQGVAEQY
TRBV3-1 | ASSQGQAIGELF
TRBV28 | ASRKAGSYEQY
TRBV6-1 | ASSVSRREQY
TRBV7-9 | ASSLSEGRIDTQY
TRBV12-3/TRBV12-4 | ASSLRAQNTEAF
TRBV27 | ASSFGTSGYELY
TRBV20-1 | SAREGRATEAF
TRBV27 | ASSQGLRGANVLT
TRBV4-2 | ASRLHNSGTPTDTQY
TRBV10-2 | ASTSDGAWQPQH
TRBV16 | ASSPGRPGGHYGYT
TRBV20-1 | SQYRGNTEAF
TRBV2 | ASSEARFGSAQETQY
TRBV12-3/TRBV12-4 | ASSLNLRRIYEQY
TRBV6-1 | ASRQKFEQY
TRBV28 | ASSLDRVQETQY
TRBV20-1 | SASTEGLLNEQF
TRBV20-1 | SARAFYTEAF
TRBV4-1 | ASSFTETSSYEQY
TRBV20-1 | SARDGRGPLGQY
TRBV10-2 | ASSEGLAGGPRRDEQF
TRBV12-3/TRBV12-4 | ASRSVRQGETQY
TRBV6-6 | TSSLLLAGSETQY
TRBV28 | ASINRQETQY